This TCR beta chain was captured by sequencing in a study of human T cells and chemical hapten exposure. Time point denoted: pre-sensitization, week 0. The treatment is: therapeutic diphenylcyclopropenone sensitization with weekly scalp DPC. TCRdb recomputed calls from the RACE reads with MiXCR, one row per CDR3 protein. Of about 80,000 distinct CDR3 sequences in the sample, around 13% were seen once. Germline loops: CDR1 SGHRS, CDR2 YFSETQ. The trim removed 4 bases at V and 5 bases at J, leaving 9 bases unmatched. The CDR3 loop spans 15 amino acids. The sequences come from whole blood, collected in connection with sensitization to the hapten diphenylcyclopropenone (DPC). The sequence was collected from a woman aged 50 to 60 with alopecia areata. Some clones in this sample may be carry-over from other donors' samples. The rearrangement uses TRBV5-1 and TRBJ2-7; TRBD2 matches at 10 bases. CDR3 DNA: TGCGCCAGCAGCACCACTAGCGGGACCCCAAACGAGCAGTACTTC. Protein: CASSTTSGTPNEQYF. The full variable domain, in which reference TRBV5-1 and TRBJ2-7 provide the parts outside the CDR3, is KAGVTQTPRYLIKTRGQQVTLSCSPISGHRSVSWYQQTPGQGLQFLFEYFSETQRNKGNFPGRFSGRQFSNSRSEMNVSTLELGDSALYLCASSTTSGTPNEQYFGPGTRLTVT.